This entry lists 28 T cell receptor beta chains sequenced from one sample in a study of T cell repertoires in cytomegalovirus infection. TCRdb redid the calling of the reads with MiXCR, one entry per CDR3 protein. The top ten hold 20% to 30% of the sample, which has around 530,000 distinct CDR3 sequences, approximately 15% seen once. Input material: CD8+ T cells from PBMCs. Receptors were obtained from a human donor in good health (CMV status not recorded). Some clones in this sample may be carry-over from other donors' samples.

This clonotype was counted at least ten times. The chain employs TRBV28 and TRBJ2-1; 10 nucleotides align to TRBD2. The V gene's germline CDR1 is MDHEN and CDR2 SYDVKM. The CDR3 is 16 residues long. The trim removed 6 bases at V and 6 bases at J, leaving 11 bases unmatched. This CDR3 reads CASSTALAGDPNEQFF. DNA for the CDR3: TGTGCCAGCAGCACCGCCCTAGCGGGAGACCCCAATGAGCAGTTCTTC.

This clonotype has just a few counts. CDR3 loop: CASSLAGDTYEQYF. For the CDR3, the DNA is TGTGCCAGCAGCTTAGCCGGGGACACCTACGAGCAGTACTTC. The chain recombines TRBV7-9 with TRBJ2-7, with a tentative D call TRBD1 (6 bases). Trimming shortened V by 0 bases and J by 2 bases, and 8 bases separated the two germline ends. CDR1 and CDR2 from the germline V gene are SEHNR and FQNEAQ (reference sequence). This CDR3 spans 14 amino acids.

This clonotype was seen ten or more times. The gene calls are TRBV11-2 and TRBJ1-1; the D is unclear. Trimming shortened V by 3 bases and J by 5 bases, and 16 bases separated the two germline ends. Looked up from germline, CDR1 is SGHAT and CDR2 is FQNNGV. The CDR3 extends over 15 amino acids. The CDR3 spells CASSFSFGEETEAFF. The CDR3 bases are TGTGCCAGCAGCTTTAGCTTCGGCGAGGAAACTGAAGCTTTCTTT. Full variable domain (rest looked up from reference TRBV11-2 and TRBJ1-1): EAGVAQSPRYKIIEKRQSVAFWCNPISGHATLYWYQQILGQGPKLLIQFQNNGVVDDSQLPKDRFSAERLKGVDSTLKIQPAKLEDSAVYLCASSFSFGEETEAFFGQGTRLTVV.

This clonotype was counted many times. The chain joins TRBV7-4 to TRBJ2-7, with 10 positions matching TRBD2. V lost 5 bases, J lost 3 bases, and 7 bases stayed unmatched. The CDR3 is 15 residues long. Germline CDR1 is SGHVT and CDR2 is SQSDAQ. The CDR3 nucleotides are TGTGCCAGCAGCACCGGACTAGCGGCCAGCTACGAGCAGTACTTC. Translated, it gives CASSTGLAASYEQYF.

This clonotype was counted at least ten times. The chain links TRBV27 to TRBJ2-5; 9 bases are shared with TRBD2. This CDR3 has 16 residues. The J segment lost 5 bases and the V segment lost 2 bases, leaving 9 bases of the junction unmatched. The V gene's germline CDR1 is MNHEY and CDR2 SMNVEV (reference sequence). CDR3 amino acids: CASSLMGGRAGETQYF. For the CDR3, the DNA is TGTGCCAGCAGTTTAATGGGCGGGAGGGCCGGGGAGACCCAGTACTTC.

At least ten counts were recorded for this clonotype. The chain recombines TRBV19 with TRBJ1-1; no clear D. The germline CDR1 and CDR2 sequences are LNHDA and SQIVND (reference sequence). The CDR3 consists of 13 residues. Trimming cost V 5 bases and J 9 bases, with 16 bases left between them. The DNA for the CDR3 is TGTGCCAGTAGTCGGGGTCTTCTTCGGCAAGCTTTCTTT. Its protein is CASSRGLLRQAFF.

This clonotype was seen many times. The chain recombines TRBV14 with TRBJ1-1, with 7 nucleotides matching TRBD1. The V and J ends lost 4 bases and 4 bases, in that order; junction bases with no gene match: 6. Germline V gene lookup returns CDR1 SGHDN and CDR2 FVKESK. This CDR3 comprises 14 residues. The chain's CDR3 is CASSPRGEGTEAFF. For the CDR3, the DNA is TGTGCCAGCAGCCCCAGGGGGGAGGGCACTGAAGCTTTCTTT. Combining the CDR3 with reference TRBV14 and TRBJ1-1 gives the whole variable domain EAGVTQFPSHSVIEKGQTVTLRCDPISGHDNLYWYRRVMGKEIKFLLHFVKESKQDESGMPNNRFLAERTGGTYSTLKVQPAELEDSGVYFCASSPRGEGTEAFFGQGTRLTVV.

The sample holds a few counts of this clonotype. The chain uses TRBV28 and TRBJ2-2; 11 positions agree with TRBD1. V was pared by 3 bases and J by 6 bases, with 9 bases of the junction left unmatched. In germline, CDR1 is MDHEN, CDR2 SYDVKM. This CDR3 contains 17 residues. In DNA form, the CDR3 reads TGTGCCAGCAGTTTGGGAGGACAGGGGGCGCGATCCGGGGAGCTGTTTTTT. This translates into CASSLGGQGARSGELFF. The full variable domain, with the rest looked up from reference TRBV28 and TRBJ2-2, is DVKVTQSSRYLVKRTGEKVFLECVQDMDHENMFWYRQDPGLGLRLIYFSYDVKMKEKGDIPEGYSVSREKKERFSLILESASTNQTSMYLCASSLGGQGARSGELFFGEGSRLTVL.

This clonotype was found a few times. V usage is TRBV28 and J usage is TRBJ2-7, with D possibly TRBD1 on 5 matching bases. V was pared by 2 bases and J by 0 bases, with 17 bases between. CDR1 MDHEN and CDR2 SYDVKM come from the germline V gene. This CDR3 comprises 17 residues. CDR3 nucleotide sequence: TGTGCCAGCAGTTTAATCTTCGCGACAGCTACCTCCTACGAGCAGTACTTC. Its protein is CASSLIFATATSYEQYF.

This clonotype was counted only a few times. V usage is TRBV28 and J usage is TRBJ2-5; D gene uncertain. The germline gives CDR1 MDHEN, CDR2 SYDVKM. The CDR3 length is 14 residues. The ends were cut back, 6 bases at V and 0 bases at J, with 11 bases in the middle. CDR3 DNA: TGTGCCAGCAGAATAAATCAGTACCAAGAGACCCAGTACTTC. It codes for CASRINQYQETQYF.

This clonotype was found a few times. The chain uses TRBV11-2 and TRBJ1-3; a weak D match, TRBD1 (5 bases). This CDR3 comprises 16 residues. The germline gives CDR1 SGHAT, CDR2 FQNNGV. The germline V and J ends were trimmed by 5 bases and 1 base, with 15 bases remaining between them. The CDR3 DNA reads TGTGCCAGCAGCGAGGCCGGGACGCCATCTGGAAACACCATATATTTT. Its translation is CASSEAGTPSGNTIYF.

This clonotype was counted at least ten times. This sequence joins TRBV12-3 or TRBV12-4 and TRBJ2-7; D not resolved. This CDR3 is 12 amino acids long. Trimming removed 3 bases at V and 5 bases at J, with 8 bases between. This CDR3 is CASSFRSDEQYF. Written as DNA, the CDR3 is TGTGCCAGCAGTTTCAGGTCAGACGAGCAGTACTTC.

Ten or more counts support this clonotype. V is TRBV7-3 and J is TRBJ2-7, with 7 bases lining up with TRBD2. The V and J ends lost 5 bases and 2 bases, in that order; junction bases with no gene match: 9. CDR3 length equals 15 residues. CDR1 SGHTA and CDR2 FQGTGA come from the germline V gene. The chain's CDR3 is CASSPLGGSTYEQYF. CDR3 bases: TGTGCCAGCAGCCCCCTGGGGGGGTCGACCTACGAGCAGTACTTC.

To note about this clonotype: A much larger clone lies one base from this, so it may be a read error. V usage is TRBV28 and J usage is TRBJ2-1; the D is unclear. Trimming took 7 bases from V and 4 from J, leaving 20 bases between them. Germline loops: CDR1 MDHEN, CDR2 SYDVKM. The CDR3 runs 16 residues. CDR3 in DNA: TGTGCCAGCACCGCAGTTTTCGGCTACGAATACAATGAGCAGTTCTTC. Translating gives CASTAVFGYEYNEQFF.

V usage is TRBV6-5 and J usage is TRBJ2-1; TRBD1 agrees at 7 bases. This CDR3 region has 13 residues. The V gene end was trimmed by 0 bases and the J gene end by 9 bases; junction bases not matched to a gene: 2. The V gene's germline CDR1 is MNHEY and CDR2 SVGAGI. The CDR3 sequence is CASSYSTGSEQFF. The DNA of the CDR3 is TGTGCCAGCAGTTACTCGACAGGGAGTGAGCAGTTCTTC.

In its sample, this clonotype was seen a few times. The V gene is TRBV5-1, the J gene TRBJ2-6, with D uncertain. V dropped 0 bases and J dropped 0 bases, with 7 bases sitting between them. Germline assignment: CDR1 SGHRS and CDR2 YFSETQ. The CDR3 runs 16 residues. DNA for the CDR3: TGCGCCAGCAGCTTGGACCCGTACTCTGGGGCCAACGTCCTGACTTTC. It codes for CASSLDPYSGANVLTF.

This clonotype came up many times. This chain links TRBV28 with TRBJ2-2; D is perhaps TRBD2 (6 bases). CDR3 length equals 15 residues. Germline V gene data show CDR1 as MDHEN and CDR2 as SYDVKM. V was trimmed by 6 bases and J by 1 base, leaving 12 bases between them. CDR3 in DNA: TGTGCCAGCAGCTCCGGGACTGTGAACACCGGGGAGCTGTTTTTT. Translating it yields CASSSGTVNTGELFF.

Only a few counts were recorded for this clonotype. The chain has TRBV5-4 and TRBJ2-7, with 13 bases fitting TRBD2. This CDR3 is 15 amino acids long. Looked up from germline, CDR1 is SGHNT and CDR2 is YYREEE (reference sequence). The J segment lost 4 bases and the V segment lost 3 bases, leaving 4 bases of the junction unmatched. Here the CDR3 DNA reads TGTGCCAGCAGCTCCTCGGGACTAGCGGGATACGAGCAGTACTTC. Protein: CASSSSGLAGYEQYF.

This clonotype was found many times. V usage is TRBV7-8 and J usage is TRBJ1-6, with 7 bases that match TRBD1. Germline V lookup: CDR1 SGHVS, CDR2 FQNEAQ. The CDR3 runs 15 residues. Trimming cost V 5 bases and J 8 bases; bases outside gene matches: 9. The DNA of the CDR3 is TGTGCCAGCAGCCTTCTCCAGGGGGTGGATTCACCCCTCCACTTT. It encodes CASSLLQGVDSPLHF.

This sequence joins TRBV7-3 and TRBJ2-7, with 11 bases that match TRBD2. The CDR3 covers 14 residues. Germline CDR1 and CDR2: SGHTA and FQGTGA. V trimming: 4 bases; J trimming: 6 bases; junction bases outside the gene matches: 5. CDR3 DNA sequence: TGTGCCAGCAGCTCGACAACTAGCGGGAGCGAGCAGTACTTC. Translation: CASSSTTSGSEQYF.

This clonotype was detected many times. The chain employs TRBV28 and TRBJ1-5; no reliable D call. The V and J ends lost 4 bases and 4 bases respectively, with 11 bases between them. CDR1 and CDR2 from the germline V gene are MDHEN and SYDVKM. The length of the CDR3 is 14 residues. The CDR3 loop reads CASSSSRRNQPQHF. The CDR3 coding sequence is TGTGCCAGCAGTTCTTCACGGCGGAATCAGCCCCAGCATTTT.

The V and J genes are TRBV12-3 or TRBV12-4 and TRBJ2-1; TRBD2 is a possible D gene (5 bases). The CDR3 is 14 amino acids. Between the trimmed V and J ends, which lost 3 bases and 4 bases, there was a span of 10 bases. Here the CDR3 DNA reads TGTGCCAGCAGTTTTGCGGTAGCGTACAATGAGCAGTTCTTC. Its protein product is CASSFAVAYNEQFF.

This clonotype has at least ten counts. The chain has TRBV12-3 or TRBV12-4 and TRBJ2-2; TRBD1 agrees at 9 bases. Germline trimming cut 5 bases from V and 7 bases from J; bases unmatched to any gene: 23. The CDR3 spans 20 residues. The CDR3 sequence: CASSPKARLEGQGFGGELFF. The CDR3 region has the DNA TGTGCCAGCAGTCCGAAGGCGAGGCTAGAGGGACAGGGATTTGGCGGGGAGCTGTTTTTT.

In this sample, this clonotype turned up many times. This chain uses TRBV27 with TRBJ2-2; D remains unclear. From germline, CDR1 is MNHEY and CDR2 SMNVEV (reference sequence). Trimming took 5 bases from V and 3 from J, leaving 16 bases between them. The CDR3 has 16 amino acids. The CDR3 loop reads CASSPSRARDTGELFF. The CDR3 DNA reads TGTGCCAGCAGTCCAAGCCGGGCGCGCGACACCGGGGAGCTGTTTTTT.

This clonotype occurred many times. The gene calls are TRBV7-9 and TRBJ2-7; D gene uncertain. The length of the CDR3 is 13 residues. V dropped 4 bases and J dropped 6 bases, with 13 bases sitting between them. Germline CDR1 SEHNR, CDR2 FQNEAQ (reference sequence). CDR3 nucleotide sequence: TGTGCCAGCAGCTCCCTAGGACCGGTCGAGCAGTACTTC. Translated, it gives CASSSLGPVEQYF.

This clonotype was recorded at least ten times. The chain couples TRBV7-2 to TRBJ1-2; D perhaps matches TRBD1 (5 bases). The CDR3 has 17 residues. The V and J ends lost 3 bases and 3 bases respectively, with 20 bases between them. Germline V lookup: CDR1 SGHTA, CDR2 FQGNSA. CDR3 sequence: CASSFPLTGAADYGYTF. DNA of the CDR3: TGTGCCAGCAGCTTTCCGCTTACCGGGGCAGCAGACTATGGCTACACCTTC.

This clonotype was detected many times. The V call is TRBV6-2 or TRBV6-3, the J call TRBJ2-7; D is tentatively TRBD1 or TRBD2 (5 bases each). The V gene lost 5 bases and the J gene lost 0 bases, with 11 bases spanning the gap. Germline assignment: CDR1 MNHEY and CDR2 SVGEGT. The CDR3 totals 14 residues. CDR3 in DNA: TGTGCCAGCAGTGGACGGGGCAGCTCCTACGAGCAGTACTTC. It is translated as CASSGRGSSYEQYF.

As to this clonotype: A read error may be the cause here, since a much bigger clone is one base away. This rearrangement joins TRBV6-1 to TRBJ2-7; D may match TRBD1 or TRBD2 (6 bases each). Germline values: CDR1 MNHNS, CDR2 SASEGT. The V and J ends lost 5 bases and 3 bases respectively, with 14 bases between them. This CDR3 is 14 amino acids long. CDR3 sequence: CASSTGAGFYEQYF. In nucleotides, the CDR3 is TGTGCCAGCAGTACGGGGGCAGGGTTCTACGAGCAGTACTTC.